This T cell receptor (beta chain) stems from a study of CD8+ T cells in alopecia areata. Turning to the study itself: Twice a day, 5 to 10 mg of oral tofacitinib was administered to treated patients.

Alopecia areata patients had lesional scalp punch biopsies and peripheral blood taken from them. Study-wide findings and caveats: Scalp sample sequencing also detects resident alphabeta T cells of normal skin.

RNA extraction was followed by reverse transcription into cDNA, which acted as the sequencing template. Assay used: immunoSEQ multiplex PCR; TCRdb lists only in-frame clones, some missing. The sample gives over 200,000 clones, approximately 61% of which show up once; 0.45% is in the top ten. Notes on this clone: What it binds is unknown.

The CDR3 is 14 amino acids. The germline V gene encodes CDR1 SQVTM and CDR2 ANQGSEA. Between the trimmed V and J ends, which lost 7 bases and 1 base, there was a span of 13 bases. Sequencing was performed on CD4+ T cells sorted from blood, taken at week 0. The chain uses TRBV29-1 and TRBJ2-2, with D perhaps matching TRBD1 (5 bases). The TCR was taken from a human donor with alopecia areata. The CDR3, as DNA: TGCAGCGCCAAACTCAGGGTGAACACCGGGGAGCTGTTTTTT. This translates into CSAKLRVNTGELFF.